The rows below give T cell receptor beta chains drawn from one sample of a study of Ad26.COV2.S vaccination and SARS-CoV-2 variants. The assay was immunoSEQ multiplex PCR, and TCRdb's table has in-frame clones only and misses some. The profile shows 360,000 or so clones, about 91% of them singletons. Sequenced material: peripheral blood, taken in a trial of Ad26.COV2.S vaccine versus placebo. The receptors stem from a person between 18 and 65 years old who received the Ad26.COV2.S COVID-19 vaccine or a placebo. Each CDR3 is given with its conserved first and last residue. A D gene is named only where the DNA matches it firmly. Clone size is shown for a subset of rows, as once, few, many or a class of expanded clone.

D gene: -; clone size: -; V gene: TRBV6-5; J gene: TRBJ2-1; CDR3 DNA: TGTGCCAGCAGACCGGGGCTTAGCTCCTACAATGAGCAGTTCTTC; CDR3 protein: CASRPGLSSYNEQFF
D gene: -; clone size: -; V gene: TRBV10-3; J gene: TRBJ1-1; CDR3 DNA: TGTGCCATCAGGATTCAGGAGGATGGCACTGAAGCTTTCTTT; CDR3 protein: CAIRIQEDGTEAFF
D gene: TRBD2; clone size: -; V gene: TRBV27; J gene: TRBJ2-7; CDR3 DNA: TGTGCCAGCAGTCCCCTTAATGTCGGGAGGGCCCCCTCCTACGAGCAGTACTTC; CDR3 protein: CASSPLNVGRAPSYEQYF
D gene: TRBD1; clone size: -; V gene: TRBV5-1; J gene: TRBJ2-7; CDR3 DNA: TGCGCCAGCAGCTCGGGACAGGGGAACGAGCAGTACTTC; CDR3 protein: CASSSGQGNEQYF
D gene: -; clone size: -; V gene: TRBV7-9; J gene: TRBJ2-1; CDR3 DNA: TGTGCCAGCAGCTTAGCGGCAGGGCTGGGGGGCAATGAGCAGTTCTTC; CDR3 protein: CASSLAAGLGGNEQFF
D gene: TRBD2; clone size: -; V gene: TRBV6-5; J gene: TRBJ2-1; CDR3 DNA: TGTGCCAGCATGCCGGGACTAGCGGGAGCCGATGAGCAGTTCTTC; CDR3 protein: CASMPGLAGADEQFF
D gene: -; clone size: -; V gene: TRBV18; J gene: TRBJ2-1; CDR3 DNA: TGTGCCAGCTCACCAAGAGGGACATCATACAATGAGCAGTTCTTC; CDR3 protein: CASSPRGTSYNEQFF
D gene: TRBD2; clone size: once; V gene: TRBV13; J gene: TRBJ2-1; CDR3 DNA: TGTGCCAGCAGCCCCGGACTAGCGGGAGTTTATGAGCAGTTCTTC; CDR3 protein: CASSPGLAGVYEQFF
D gene: TRBD1; clone size: -; V gene: TRBV28; J gene: TRBJ2-7; CDR3 DNA: TGTGCCAGTGGGACAGCTAGAGTCCCCTCCTACGAGCAGTACTTC; CDR3 protein: CASGTARVPSYEQYF
D gene: TRBD1; clone size: -; V gene: TRBV11-3; J gene: TRBJ1-3; CDR3 DNA: TGTGCCAGCAGCCCCTGGGGGGACAGCTCTGGAAACACCATATATTTT; CDR3 protein: CASSPWGDSSGNTIYF
D gene: TRBD2; clone size: -; V gene: TRBV9; J gene: TRBJ2-3; CDR3 DNA: TGTGCCAGCAGCGGACCAGCGGGAGGCCCGGCCGATACGCAGTATTTT; CDR3 protein: CASSGPAGGPADTQYF
D gene: TRBD2; clone size: -; V gene: TRBV5-1; J gene: TRBJ2-7; CDR3 DNA: TGCGCCAGCAGCCCTCCGGGGCGGGAGGTTCACTACGAGCAGTACTTC; CDR3 protein: CASSPPGREVHYEQYF
D gene: -; clone size: -; V gene: TRBV18; J gene: TRBJ1-2; CDR3 DNA: TGTGCCAGCTCACCACCTAAGGGGCTCATAGGGGCATATGGCTACACCTTC; CDR3 protein: CASSPPKGLIGAYGYTF
D gene: -; clone size: once; V gene: TRBV28; J gene: TRBJ2-7; CDR3 DNA: TGTGCCACCCGGACTCTGGGGGAGCAGTACTTC; CDR3 protein: CATRTLGEQYF
D gene: TRBD1; clone size: -; V gene: TRBV2; J gene: TRBJ2-7; CDR3 DNA: TGTGCCAGCAGTGTGAGGGGGACAGCCCCCTACGAGCAGTACTTC; CDR3 protein: CASSVRGTAPYEQYF
D gene: -; clone size: -; V gene: TRBV20-1; J gene: TRBJ1-6; CDR3 DNA: TGCAGTGCTAGTGGGGCCGTAAATTCACCCCTCCACTTT; CDR3 protein: CSASGAVNSPLHF
D gene: -; clone size: -; V gene: TRBV6-1; J gene: TRBJ1-2; CDR3 DNA: TGTGCCAGCAGTCCAAACCTTAACTATGGCTACACCTTC; CDR3 protein: CASSPNLNYGYTF
D gene: -; clone size: -; V gene: TRBV30; J gene: TRBJ2-2; CDR3 DNA: TGTGCCTGGAGTGGGGGGGCGGCGATTAACACCGGGGAGCTGTTTTTT; CDR3 protein: CAWSGGAAINTGELFF
D gene: TRBD1; clone size: -; V gene: TRBV7-9; J gene: TRBJ1-5; CDR3 DNA: TGTGCCAGCAGTCTAGGGGGACAGGGAGGAGGTCAGCCCCAGCATTTT; CDR3 protein: CASSLGGQGGGQPQHF
D gene: TRBD1; clone size: -; V gene: TRBV4-2; J gene: TRBJ2-7; CDR3 DNA: TGTGCCAGCAGCCAAGGCACGGGGACAGGGGGCCCAAGAGGTACTTACGAGCAGTACTTC; CDR3 protein: CASSQGTGTGGPRGTYEQYF
D gene: TRBD1; clone size: -; V gene: TRBV3-1/TRBV3-2; J gene: TRBJ1-2; CDR3 DNA: TGTGCCAGCAGCCAAACTGGGACAGGCCCGTCTAACTATGGCTACACCTTC; CDR3 protein: CASSQTGTGPSNYGYTF
D gene: TRBD2; clone size: -; V gene: TRBV5-1; J gene: TRBJ2-1; CDR3 DNA: TGCGCCAGCAGCTTCAGACTAGCGGGAGGGAGCTCCTACAATGAGCAGTTCTTC; CDR3 protein: CASSFRLAGGSSYNEQFF
D gene: -; clone size: -; V gene: TRBV10-3; J gene: TRBJ2-7; CDR3 DNA: TGTGCCATCAGCAGCACCCCGGATCCGGGGGAGCAGTACTTC; CDR3 protein: CAISSTPDPGEQYF
D gene: -; clone size: -; V gene: TRBV10-3; J gene: TRBJ1-2; CDR3 DNA: TGTGCCATCAGGCCTGCGGGGGGTGACTATGGCTACACCTTC; CDR3 protein: CAIRPAGGDYGYTF
D gene: -; clone size: few; V gene: TRBV3-1/TRBV3-2; J gene: TRBJ1-6; CDR3 DNA: TGTGCCAGCAGCCAACTTGGTGCCCTCCACTTT; CDR3 protein: CASSQLGALHF
D gene: -; clone size: -; V gene: TRBV7-2; J gene: TRBJ2-2; CDR3 DNA: TGTGCCAGCAGGTCTGGGCACACCGGGGAGCTGTTTTTT; CDR3 protein: CASRSGHTGELFF
D gene: -; clone size: -; V gene: TRBV28; J gene: TRBJ1-1; CDR3 DNA: TGTGCCAGCAGTTCCTTTAGTTCACTGAACACTGAAGCTTTCTTT; CDR3 protein: CASSSFSSLNTEAFF
D gene: -; clone size: few; V gene: TRBV3-1/TRBV3-2; J gene: TRBJ2-7; CDR3 DNA: TGTGCCAGCAGCCGCCCGGGACGGATCTCCTACGAGCAGTACTTC; CDR3 protein: CASSRPGRISYEQYF
D gene: -; clone size: -; V gene: TRBV5-1; J gene: TRBJ2-5; CDR3 DNA: TGCGCCAGCAGCCCCAACGGGGTAGCGCAAGAGACCCAGTACTTC; CDR3 protein: CASSPNGVAQETQYF
D gene: -; clone size: -; V gene: TRBV6-6; J gene: TRBJ1-3; CDR3 DNA: TGTGCCAGCAGCACAGAGGCGGACACCATATATTTT; CDR3 protein: CASSTEADTIYF
D gene: -; clone size: -; V gene: TRBV27; J gene: TRBJ2-7; CDR3 DNA: TGTGCCAGCAGTTTAACAGGCTCCTACGAGCAGTACTTC; CDR3 protein: CASSLTGSYEQYF
D gene: -; clone size: -; V gene: TRBV11-2; J gene: TRBJ1-2; CDR3 DNA: TGTGCCAGCAGCTCCCTCGGGGGGCTTGACTATGGCTACACCTTC; CDR3 protein: CASSSLGGLDYGYTF
D gene: -; clone size: few; V gene: TRBV12-5; J gene: TRBJ1-5; CDR3 DNA: TGTGCTAGTGGTAACAATCAGCCCCAGCATTTT; CDR3 protein: CASGNNQPQHF
D gene: -; clone size: -; V gene: TRBV25-1; J gene: TRBJ2-2; CDR3 DNA: TGTGCCAGCAAAAGCGGGGGGGAGCTGTTTTTT; CDR3 protein: CASKSGGELFF
D gene: -; clone size: -; V gene: TRBV9; J gene: TRBJ2-3; CDR3 DNA: TGTGCCAGCAGCGTAGGAGGAGGAAGACACACAGATACGCAGTATTTT; CDR3 protein: CASSVGGGRHTDTQYF
D gene: -; clone size: -; V gene: TRBV6-5; J gene: TRBJ2-5; CDR3 DNA: TGTGCCAGCAAGGGTGGGTCCGAGACCCAGTACTTC; CDR3 protein: CASKGGSETQYF
D gene: TRBD1; clone size: -; V gene: TRBV5-1; J gene: TRBJ2-1; CDR3 DNA: TGCGCCAGCAGCGTCGGCGGGGGACAGGGGGGAAATGAGCAGTTCTTC; CDR3 protein: CASSVGGGQGGNEQFF
D gene: -; clone size: -; V gene: TRBV5-6; J gene: TRBJ1-2; CDR3 DNA: TGTGCCAGCAGACCACAAGACTTTAACTATGGCTACACCTTC; CDR3 protein: CASRPQDFNYGYTF
D gene: TRBD2; clone size: -; V gene: TRBV11-1; J gene: TRBJ2-5; CDR3 DNA: TGTGCCAGCAGCTTTGGGGGGGGTCCCCAAGAGACCCAGTACTTC; CDR3 protein: CASSFGGGPQETQYF